These T cell receptor beta chains were read from a single sample in a study of chemoradiotherapy in HPV16-positive cancers. This table comes from immunoSEQ multiplex PCR, and its TCRdb copy is limited to in-frame clones, with some not included. In the table there are 8,100 or so clones, just over 70% of which are singletons. The biological material was taken from a patient who underwent chemoradiotherapy. The receptor source for this set is a human donor with HPV-associated anogenital cancer. The CDR3 runs from the conserved cysteine through the conserved F or W. The D gene is left open where the match is weak. The size of a clone is reported for some rows only, either as once, few or many, or as a class for expanded clones.

.,TRBV7-9,TRBJ2-1,.,TGTGCCAGCAGCTTATCGGCGGCGAAAGTCTTAAATGAGCAGTTCTTC,CASSLSAAKVLNEQFF
few,TRBV6-6,TRBJ1-3,.,TGTGCCAGCAGTTACGTAGAGGGTCACTCTGGAAACACCATATATTTT,CASSYVEGHSGNTIYF
few,TRBV5-1,TRBJ1-2,TRBD1,TGCGCCAGCAGCCCTGGACAGGCCGGGGGGGGCTACACCTTC,CASSPGQAGGGYTF
.,TRBV7-8,TRBJ2-7,.,TGTGCCAGCAGCCCCAGGGTGACGATGAACGAGCAGTACTTC,CASSPRVTMNEQYF
.,TRBV19,TRBJ2-5,.,TGTGCCAGTAGTAGTAACGCGCCAGGGCTAGAGACCCAGTACTTC,CASSSNAPGLETQYF
.,TRBV4-3,TRBJ2-3,TRBD1,TGCGCCAGCAGCCACGGTACAGGGGTCCTCACAGATACGCAGTATTTT,CASSHGTGVLTDTQYF
.,TRBV7-2,TRBJ2-6,.,TGTGCCAGCAGCTTAGCCATGAATTTAGGGGCCAACGTCCTGACTTTC,CASSLAMNLGANVLTF
.,TRBV18,TRBJ1-3,.,TGTGCCAGCTCACCACTTATCGACGGAAACTCTGGAAACACCATATATTTT,CASSPLIDGNSGNTIYF
few,TRBV2,TRBJ1-6,.,TGTGCCAGCAGAGCAGAGTATAATTCACCCCTCCACTTT,CASRAEYNSPLHF
.,TRBV30,TRBJ2-7,.,TGTGCCTGGTCGGGATTGGGAAACTACGAGCAGTACTTC,CAWSGLGNYEQYF
.,TRBV28,TRBJ2-7,.,TGTGCCAGCAGCCTCTCACGCAGCTACGAGCAGTACTTC,CASSLSRSYEQYF
few,TRBV27,TRBJ1-1,.,TGTGCCAGCAAGGCGGGGGCTGGACCGGGTGAAGCTTTCTTT,CASKAGAGPGEAFF
.,TRBV7-3,TRBJ2-1,.,TGTGCCAGCAGCCTCGGGGGACCAGGGTTCAATGAGCAGTTCTTC,CASSLGGPGFNEQFF
.,TRBV5-1,TRBJ2-3,.,TGCGCCAGCAGCTTGGTCGGGTTCACAGATACGCAGTATTTT,CASSLVGFTDTQYF
.,TRBV19,TRBJ2-5,.,TGTGCCAGTAGTATAAAAGGGACTCCGGGGGAGACCCAGTACTTC,CASSIKGTPGETQYF
.,TRBV7-2,TRBJ2-2,.,TGTGCCAGCAGCCGCCGCGGGGGACAAATCGGGGAGCTGTTTTTT,CASSRRGGQIGELFF
.,TRBV6-5,TRBJ2-7,.,TGTGCCAGCAGTTACTCCCCGCAGGGTGGGTACGAGCAGTACTTC,CASSYSPQGGYEQYF
.,TRBV9,TRBJ2-3,.,TGTGCCAGCAGCAAACATACTAGCTCTCGAGATACGCAGTATTTT,CASSKHTSSRDTQYF
once,TRBV7-9,TRBJ2-7,.,TGTGCCAGCAGCGCCAGGAAGGCCGGCTCCTACGAGCAGTACTTC,CASSARKAGSYEQYF
.,TRBV2,TRBJ2-7,.,TGTGCCAGCAGTCCGGAACCCTACGAGCAGTACTTC,CASSPEPYEQYF
.,TRBV11-2,TRBJ2-4,.,TGTGCCAGCAGCCCTGTAGCCAAAAACATTCAGTACTTC,CASSPVAKNIQYF
.,TRBV7-6,TRBJ2-7,.,TGTGCCAGCAGCCCCGATCCGTCGACCTACGAGCAGTACTTC,CASSPDPSTYEQYF
once,TRBV28,TRBJ2-6,TRBD2,TGTGCCAGCAGTCCCCGGGGACTAGCAGCTGGGGCCAACGTCCTGACTTTC,CASSPRGLAAGANVLTF
.,TRBV2,TRBJ1-2,.,TGTGCCAGCAGGCAGGGTGTCCCCTATGGCTACACCTTC,CASRQGVPYGYTF
.,TRBV6-1,TRBJ1-5,.,TGTGCCAGCAGTGGGGGGACGCCCAGAAGCAATCAGCCCCAGCATTTT,CASSGGTPRSNQPQHF
.,TRBV7-2,TRBJ1-2,.,TGTGCCAGCAGCTTAGGGTCAGGGGCGGACTATGGCTACACCTTC,CASSLGSGADYGYTF
.,TRBV15,TRBJ2-3,TRBD1,TGTGCCACCAGCAAGGACAGGGCTAGCACAGATACGCAGTATTTT,CATSKDRASTDTQYF
.,TRBV29-1,TRBJ1-2,.,TGCAGCGCCCAGGCGGAGGGCTACACCTTC,CSAQAEGYTF
few,TRBV30,TRBJ1-6,TRBD1,TGTGCCTGGTCGGGACAGGTTAATTCACCCCTCCACTTT,CAWSGQVNSPLHF
.,TRBV28,TRBJ1-5,.,TGTGCCAGCAGTTTGGGACGGGCGTCCAGTCAGCCCCAGCATTTT,CASSLGRASSQPQHF
.,TRBV14,TRBJ1-3,TRBD1,TGTGCCAGCAGCTCTACAGGGGTTCGCAACACCATATATTTT,CASSSTGVRNTIYF
once,TRBV18,TRBJ1-2,.,TGTGCCAGCTCACCTTCCTCCCCAATCCTTAACTATGGCTACACCTTC,CASSPSSPILNYGYTF
.,TRBV10-3,TRBJ2-3,TRBD2,TGTGCCATCAGCGGGGGGGGGAGATCAGATACGCAGTATTTT,CAISGGGRSDTQYF
.,TRBV7-9,TRBJ2-7,TRBD1,TGTGCCAGCAGCTCTAACAGGGGGGACGAATCCTACGAGCAGTACTTC,CASSSNRGDESYEQYF
once,TRBV7-2,TRBJ2-1,.,TGTGCCAGCAGCCGTGAAGCGACCCAAGGGCTCAATGAGCAGTTCTTC,CASSREATQGLNEQFF
.,TRBV27,TRBJ2-7,.,TGTGCCAGCGGGGGCCCTCTACGGGAGCAGTACTTC,CASGGPLREQYF
few,TRBV2,TRBJ1-2,.,TGTGCCACCCGGACATCCCGAGATTACGGCTACACCTTC,CATRTSRDYGYTF
.,TRBV9,TRBJ2-7,TRBD1,TGTGCCAGCAGCCCGGACAGGGAAGGCGAGCAGTACTTC,CASSPDREGEQYF
once,TRBV6-1,TRBJ2-2,.,TGTGCCAGCAGCGGGGACTGGAACACCGGGGAGCTGTTTTTT,CASSGDWNTGELFF
few,TRBV28,TRBJ2-7,.,TGTGCCAGCAGTTGCCAGGGGTGCTACGAGCAGTACTTC,CASSCQGCYEQYF
few,TRBV19,TRBJ1-2,.,TGTGCCAGTAGTATAGATCAGGGAGAAAACTATGGCTACACCTTC,CASSIDQGENYGYTF
.,TRBV7-9,TRBJ2-1,TRBD2,TGTGCCAGCAGCCGCGGAGGGGAGGGCCGAAAAGACAATGAGCAGTTCTTC,CASSRGGEGRKDNEQFF
.,TRBV7-9,TRBJ1-5,TRBD1,TGTGCCAGCAGCTTTGGGACAGGGGGCGATCAGCCCCAGCATTTT,CASSFGTGGDQPQHF
.,TRBV12-2,TRBJ2-5,.,TGTGCAAGTCGCTTAATGAGGGAATTCCCCATTAGCGAGACCCAGTACTTC,CASRLMREFPISETQYF
.,TRBV18,TRBJ2-3,.,TGTGCCAGCTCACCACGCACAGATACGCAGTATTTT,CASSPRTDTQYF
medium-sized,TRBV5-6,TRBJ2-7,.,TGTGCCAGCAGCTTGGTTAGGGGCGCGCCCTACGAGCAGTACTTC,CASSLVRGAPYEQYF
few,TRBV2,TRBJ2-2,TRBD2,TGTGCCAGCGGGAGTAATAGCGGGGCTACGTTCACCGGGGAGCTGTTTTTT,CASGSNSGATFTGELFF
.,TRBV2,TRBJ2-7,TRBD2,TGTGCCAGCAGTGAAATGGGCGGGGGGGTCTACGAGCAGTACTTC,CASSEMGGGVYEQYF
.,TRBV5-4,TRBJ1-1,.,TGTGCCAGCAGCTTGGTGCCCGGGTCAGGAGCTTTCTTT,CASSLVPGSGAFF
.,TRBV5-5,TRBJ1-1,.,TGTGCCAGCAGCTTGGCCGGAGGGAACACTGAAGCTTTCTTT,CASSLAGGNTEAFF
.,TRBV9,TRBJ1-5,.,TGTGCCAGCAGCTTAGAGACGCGGGGGTGGGTGAAAGGGGGGGCCCGGGGGCCCCAGCATTTT,CASSLETRGWVKGGARGPQHF
.,TRBV19,TRBJ2-1,.,TGTGCCAGTAGCCCGTTGGAGGGTCTTAACAATGAGCAGTTCTTC,CASSPLEGLNNEQFF
.,TRBV5-1,TRBJ2-1,TRBD2,TGCGCCAGCAGCTTGGGAGCGGGGGGGCCGGTCAATGAGCAGTTCTTC,CASSLGAGGPVNEQFF
.,TRBV7-6,TRBJ2-1,TRBD2,TGTGCCAGCAGCTTAGCGCCGGGGGGCTCCTACAATGAGCAGTTCTTC,CASSLAPGGSYNEQFF
.,TRBV11-1,TRBJ2-5,.,TGTGCCAGCAGCTTAGGTAGAACCCAGTACTTC,CASSLGRTQYF
.,TRBV28,TRBJ2-7,.,TGTGCCAGCAGTTGGGGGGGCTGGGGGAACTACGAGCAGTACTTC,CASSWGGWGNYEQYF
once,TRBV5-1,TRBJ1-4,.,TGCGCCAGCAGCTTGGGGACAGCCCTTGAAAAACTGTTTTTT,CASSLGTALEKLFF
.,TRBV7-2,TRBJ2-5,.,TGTGCCAGCAGCATCCCGTATGAGGCGCGGGAGACCCAGTACTTC,CASSIPYEARETQYF
.,TRBV9,TRBJ1-2,.,TGTGCCAGCAGCGTAGCGGGGGAGGGCTATGGCTACACCTTC,CASSVAGEGYGYTF
.,TRBV7-3,TRBJ1-1,.,TGTGCCAGCAGCTTACAGGGTTTGGACACTGAAGCTTTCTTT,CASSLQGLDTEAFF